This T cell receptor (beta chain) was captured in a study of cytomegalovirus exposure and HLA in healthy donors. Study-wide findings and caveats: Data from an earlier analysis indicated that most TCR beta V segments were productive either about 87% or about 30% of the time. In a later analysis, specific HLA alleles were associated with around 17,000 TCR beta sequences at a 0.05 false discovery rate.

The CDR3 is made up of 15 amino acids. The germline V gene encodes CDR1 SEHNR and CDR2 FQNEAQ (reference sequence). On this clone: Its antigen is currently unknown.

Primers: 60 Vbeta forward and 13 Jbeta reverse. Data came from immunoSEQ multiplex PCR; TCRdb stores just in-frame clones and leaves some out. Altogether some 96,000 clones are present, 65% to 85% being singletons, with the ten largest covering around 20%. This sequence was found in a woman in her sixties or seventies in good health and CMV-seropositive. The sequenced material came from PBMCs. The V gene is TRBV7-9, the J gene TRBJ1-3; D is ambiguous. Judging by the DNA end, TRBJ2-2 fits better; the J call may be wrong. The CDR3 reads CASSSIQQVSGELFF. DNA of the CDR3: TGTGCCAGCAGCAGTATCCAGCAAGTGTCGGGGGAGCTGTTTTTT.